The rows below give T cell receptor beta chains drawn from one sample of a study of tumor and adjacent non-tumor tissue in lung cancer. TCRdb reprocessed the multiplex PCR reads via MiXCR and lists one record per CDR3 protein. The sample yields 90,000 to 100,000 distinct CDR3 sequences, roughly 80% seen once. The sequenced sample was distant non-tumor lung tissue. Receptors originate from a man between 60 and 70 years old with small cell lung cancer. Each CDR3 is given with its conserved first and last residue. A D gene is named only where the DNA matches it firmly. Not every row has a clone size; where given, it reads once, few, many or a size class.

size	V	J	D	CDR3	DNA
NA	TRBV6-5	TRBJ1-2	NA	CASSYDSNYSYTF	TGTGCCAGCAGTTACGACAGTAATTATAGCTACACCTTC
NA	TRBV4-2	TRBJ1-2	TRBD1	CASSEGTGDYGYTF	TGTGCCAGCAGCGAAGGGACAGGGGACTATGGCTACACATTC
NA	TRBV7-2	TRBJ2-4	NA	CASSPMGRNIQYF	TGTGCCAGCAGCCCAATGGGACGTAACATTCAGTACTTC
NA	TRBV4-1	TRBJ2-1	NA	CASSQDLMDLSSYNEQFF	TGCGCCAGCAGCCAAGATCTAATGGATCTGAGCTCCTATAATGAGCAGTTCTTC
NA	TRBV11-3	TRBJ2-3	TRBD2	CANSSRTSISDTHYF	TGTGCCAACAGCTCCAGGACTAGTATTTCCGATACGCACTATTTT
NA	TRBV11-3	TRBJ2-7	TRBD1	CASRYRDRESYEHYF	TGTGCCAGCAGGTACCGGGACAGGGAGTCATATGAGCATTACTTC
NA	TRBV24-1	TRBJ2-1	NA	CATSEPTGNGPYNEQFF	TGTGCCACCAGTGAGCCCACAGGGAATGGCCCTTACAATGAGCAGTTCTTC
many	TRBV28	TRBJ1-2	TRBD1	CASSLGGQGNVYGYTF	TGTGCCAGCAGTTTAGGAGGACAGGGGAATGTTTATGGCTACACCTTC
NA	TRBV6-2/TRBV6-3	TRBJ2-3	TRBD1	CTSRALPGQGARNTQYF	TGTACCAGCAGAGCCTTGCCGGGACAGGGGGCGCGAAATACGCAATATTTT
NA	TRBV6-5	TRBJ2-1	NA	CARSYRATNEQFF	TGTGCCAGGAGTTACAGGGCTACCAATGAGCAGTTCTTC
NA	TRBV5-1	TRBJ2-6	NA	CASRTTLGANVLTF	TGCGCCAGCAGGACTACGCTCGGGGCCAACGTCCTGACTTTC
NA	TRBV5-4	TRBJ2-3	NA	CASSLGGMNTDTQYF	TGTGCCAGCAGCTTGGGCGGGATGAACACGGATACGCAGTATTTT
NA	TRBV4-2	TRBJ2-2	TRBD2	CASMGLYAGDETGELFF	TGTGCCAGCATGGGCCTCTATGCGGGAGACGAAACCGGGGAGCTATTTTTT
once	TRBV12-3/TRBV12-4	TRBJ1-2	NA	CVSSLVAGVVYGYTF	TGTGTCAGCAGTTTAGTAGCAGGGGTGGTCTATGGCTACACCTTC
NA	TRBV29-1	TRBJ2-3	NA	CSETSGIDTHYF	TGCAGCGAAACATCAGGCATAGATACGCATTATTTT
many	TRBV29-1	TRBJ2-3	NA	CSAKTTLSTDTQYF	TGCAGCGCCAAGACTACCCTCAGCACAGATACGCAGTATTTT
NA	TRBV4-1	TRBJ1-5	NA	CASSQRMPQPQHF	TGCGCCAGCAGTCAGAGGATGCCTCAGCCCCAGCATTTT
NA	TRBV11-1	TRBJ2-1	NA	CASGLRRGHYNEQLF	TGTGCCAGCGGCTTACGCCGGGGGCACTACAATGAGCAGTTATTC
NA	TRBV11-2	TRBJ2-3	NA	CVSSINADTQYF	TGTGTCAGCAGTATTAACGCAGATACGCAGTATTTT
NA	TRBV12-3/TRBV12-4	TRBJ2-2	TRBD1	CARSFSGTDTGELYF	TGTGCCAGAAGTTTCTCAGGGACAGACACCGGGGAGCTGTATTTT
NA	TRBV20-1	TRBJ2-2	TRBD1	CSARLTGGIGVLFF	TGCAGTGCTAGACTGACAGGGGGCATCGGGGTGCTGTTTTTT
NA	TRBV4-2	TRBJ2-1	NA	CAGTQDGYNEQFF	TGTGCCGGTACCCAAGATGGATACAATGAGCAGTTCTTC
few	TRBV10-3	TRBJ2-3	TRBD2	CAISESREGSTDTQYF	TGTGCCATCAGTGAGTCAAGGGAGGGCAGCACAGATACGCAGTATTTT
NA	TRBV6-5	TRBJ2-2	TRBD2	CASSYWGGRNTGEQFF	TGCGCCAGCAGTTATTGGGGGGGGAGGAACACCGGGGAGCAGTTTTTT
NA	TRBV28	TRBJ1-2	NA	CARSLGLSGYTF	TGTGCCAGAAGTTTGGGACTGAGTGGCTACACCTTC
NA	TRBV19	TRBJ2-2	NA	CASSYITGELFF	TGTGCCAGTAGTTACATCACCGGGGAGCTGTTTTTT
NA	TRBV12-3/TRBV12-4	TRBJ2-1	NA	CASGLAHRTLHGQVMFF	TGTGCCAGCGGTTTAGCGCATAGGACCCTCCATGGGCAAGTTATGTTCTTC
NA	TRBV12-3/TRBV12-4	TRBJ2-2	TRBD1	CAGIDRVNTWELFF	TGTGCCGGCATCGACAGGGTGAACACCTGGGAGCTGTTTTTT
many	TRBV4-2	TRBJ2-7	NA	CASSLLQGVYDEQYF	TGTGCCAGCAGCCTACTCCAGGGTGTTTACGACGAGCAGTACTTC
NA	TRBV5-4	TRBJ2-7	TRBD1	CARSLSYGQGSYEQYF	TGTGCCAGGAGCTTGTCGTACGGACAGGGCTCCTACGAGCAGTACTTC
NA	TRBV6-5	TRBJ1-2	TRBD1	CASSSYRGQAERGYTF	TGTGCCAGCAGTTCCTACAGGGGACAGGCCGAGAGGGGCTACACCTTC
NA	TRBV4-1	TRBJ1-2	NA	CASSPSGTGALYGHTF	TGCGCCAGCAGCCCATCTGGGACCGGGGCTCTTTATGGCCACACCTTC
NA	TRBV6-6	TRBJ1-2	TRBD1	CACTQQGPDYGYTF	TGTGCCTGCACCCAACAGGGGCCAGACTATGGCTACACCTTC
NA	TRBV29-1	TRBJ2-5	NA	CSVETGEETQNF	TGCAGCGTTGAAACGGGAGAAGAGACCCAGAACTTC
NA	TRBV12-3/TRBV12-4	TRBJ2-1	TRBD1	CASSRQGGEQLF	TGTGCCAGCAGTCGACAGGGCGGTGAGCAGCTCTTT
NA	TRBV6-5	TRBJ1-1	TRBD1	CASSYPAGGRGWTEAFF	TGTGCCAGCAGTTACCCCGCAGGGGGCCGTGGATGGACTGAGGCTTTCTTT
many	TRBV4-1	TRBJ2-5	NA	CASSQGVSGWETQYF	TGCGCCAGCAGCCAAGGAGTGAGTGGATGGGAGACCCAGTACTTC
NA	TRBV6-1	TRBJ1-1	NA	CASSSGTTRAGSTKAFF	TGTGCCAGCAGTAGCGGGACCACCCGGGCAGGAAGCACTAAAGCTTTCTTT
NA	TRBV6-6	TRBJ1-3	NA	CASSYLSGEDTIHF	TGTGCCAGCAGTTACCTTTCCGGGGAGGACACCATACATTTT
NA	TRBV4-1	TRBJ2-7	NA	CTSRRGVSDTYEQYF	TGCACCAGCAGAAGGGGAGTCAGCGATACCTACGAGCAGTACTTC
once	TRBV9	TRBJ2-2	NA	CASSTQGQHTGELFF	TGTGCCAGCAGCACCCAGGGGCAACACACCGGGGAGCTGTTTTTT
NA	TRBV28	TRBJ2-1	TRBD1	CASVDRGHRNEQFF	TGTGCCAGCGTCGACAGGGGGCATCGCAATGAGCAGTTCTTC
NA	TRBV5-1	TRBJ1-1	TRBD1	CASIEQGAGTEAFF	TGCGCCAGCATCGAACAGGGGGCCGGGACTGAAGCTTTCTTT
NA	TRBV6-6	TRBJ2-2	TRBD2	CVSSYSGRDTGELLF	TGTGTCAGCAGTTATAGCGGGAGGGACACCGGGGAGCTGTTGTTT
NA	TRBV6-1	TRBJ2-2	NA	CASSEYHVMPAGELFF	TGTGCCAGCAGTGAATACCATGTCATGCCGGCCGGGGAGCTGTTCTTT
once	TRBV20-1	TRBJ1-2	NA	CGAKIDYGYAF	TGCGGTGCTAAAATCGACTATGGCTACGCCTTC
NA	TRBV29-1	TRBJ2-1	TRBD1	CSVMTGRDEQFF	TGCAGCGTCATGACAGGGAGAGATGAGCAGTTCTTC
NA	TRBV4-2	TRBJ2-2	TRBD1	CASSQDGDRGRNTGETFF	TGTGCCAGCAGCCAAGATGGGGACAGGGGACGGAACACCGGGGAGACGTTTTTT
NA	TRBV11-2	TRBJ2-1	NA	CVSQKWQGDNGQFF	TGTGTCAGTCAGAAGTGGCAGGGCGACAATGGGCAGTTCTTC
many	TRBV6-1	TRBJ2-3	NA	CASSVSTGLTDTQYF	TGTGCCAGCAGTGTCAGCACCGGGCTTACTGATACGCAGTATTTT
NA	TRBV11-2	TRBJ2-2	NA	CASRGTEETGELFF	TGTGCCAGCCGCGGGACAGAGGAGACCGGGGAGCTGTTTTTT
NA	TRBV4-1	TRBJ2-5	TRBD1	CANSRDREETKYF	TGCGCCAACAGCCGCGACAGGGAAGAGACCAAGTACTTC
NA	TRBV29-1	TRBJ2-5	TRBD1	CSVHRGQLETQYF	TGCAGCGTTCACAGGGGCCAACTAGAGACTCAGTACTTC